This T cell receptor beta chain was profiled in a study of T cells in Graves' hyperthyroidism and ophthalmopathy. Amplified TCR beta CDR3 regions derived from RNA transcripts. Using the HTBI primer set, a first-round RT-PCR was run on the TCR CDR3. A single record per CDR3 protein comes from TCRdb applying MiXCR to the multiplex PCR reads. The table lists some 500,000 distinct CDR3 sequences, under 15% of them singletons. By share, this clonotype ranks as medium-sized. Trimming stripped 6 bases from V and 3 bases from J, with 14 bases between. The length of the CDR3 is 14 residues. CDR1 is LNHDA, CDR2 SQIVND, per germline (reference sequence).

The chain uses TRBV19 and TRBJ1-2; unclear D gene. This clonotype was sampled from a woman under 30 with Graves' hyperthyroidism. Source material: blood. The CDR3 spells CASSEWGRDYGYTF. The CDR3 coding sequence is TGTGCCAGTAGCGAGTGGGGTCGGGACTATGGCTACACCTTC.